This record covers a single TCR beta chain. This clone occurred once. Which antigen it targets is not known. Base qualities are not recorded, but no much larger clone differs from it by a single base. According to the germline V gene, CDR1 reads MDHEN and CDR2 reads SYDVKM. The CDR3 runs 17 amino acids, cysteine and phenylalanine included. The only DNA kept is the CDR3, 51 bases in frame from the first base. Compared with germline, V lacks 5 bases and J lacks 3 bases; bases without a gene match: 9. The data derive from a study of cytomegalovirus exposure and HLA in healthy donors (dated by TCRdb to 2016 to 2017). Background for the entire study: In an earlier analysis of fewer than 750 of the donors, about 270 Gb of sequence data and roughly 100 million unique TCR beta sequences from about 190 million T cells were reported. In a later genetic analysis, genome-wide SNP genotypes for about 55% of the roughly 700 donors were used, and that subset was treated as a discovery cohort. Typing coverage differed by locus: A, B, C, DRB1 and DQB1 were typed in about 620-630 donors, DQA1 in roughly 510, DPA1 in approximately 600, and DPB1 in 472. A few DR-DQ haplotypes were treated as single units for association and clustering because of strong linkage in the cohort. Along with the approximately 650-subject first cohort, a separate validation cohort of over a hundred different subjects was used. Donor age, sex, ethnicity and CMV serostatus were compiled alongside the repertoire data. The later analysis used no new phenotypic data to find candidate immune exposures, relying instead on TCR beta sequences and their occurrence across donors. The study was designed to test whether signatures of past pathogen exposure could be identified by cataloging public T cell receptors. The study profiled the T cell repertoires of about 640 subjects by immunosequencing and related them to cytomegalovirus serostatus. To study patterns of TCR occurrence, a later analysis re-analyzed previously published TCR beta repertoires from 600 to 750 donors and added high-resolution HLA genotyping. An early release covering 550 to 650 HLA-typed donors comprised about 310 gigabases of sequencing data and around 80 million unique TCR sequences. Among some 400 genotyped donors of the cohort, an average of around 220,000 unique TCR beta nucleotide sequences was sequenced per donor, of which about 19% were non-productive. HLA typing covered class I and class II loci at four-digit resolution. Every discovery cohort repertoire had been produced on one sequencing platform. To predict cytomegalovirus infection status, the study combined high-throughput TCR immunosequencing, statistical association of individual TCRs with disease status, and machine learning. Of the roughly 390 genotyped donors, 81% were placed in the genetic ancestry cluster associated with self-reported Caucasian donors. An earlier analysis of around 580 of the donors used high-throughput TCR beta sequencing to judge whether each TCR beta V gene segment behaved as functional or pseudogenic. General conclusions and limits of the study: In vitro tests confirmed that a few of the cytomegalovirus-associated TCR beta chains recognize cytomegalovirus antigens. Compared with equally common non-associated chains, HLA-associated TCR beta chains in a later analysis were more clonally expanded and had lower generation probabilities. According to the authors, the approach could potentially be generalized to other disease states and immunological phenotypes. The sequencing pipeline was judged likely to have produced a cluster of highly shared sequence variants as a technical artifact. Some IMGT-functional V segments, including TRBV6-2 and TRBV6-3, could not be told apart with the 87-base-pair reads, so those segments were excluded. The classifier was reported to diagnose cytomegalovirus status with high specificity and sensitivity in both the original and validation cohorts. HLA typing was unavailable for some donors at each locus, so association tests used only the typed subset. Most TCR sequences were seen in very few donors, while some public TCRs were found in many individuals. A further reported finding was that TCR beta sequences accurately predicted the HLA-A and HLA-B alleles for most subjects in the first cohort. In a later analysis, most CMV-associated TCR beta chains were found to appear HLA-restricted, with HLA associations seemingly driven largely by CMV exposure. In a later genetic analysis, a missense DCLRE1C variant was associated with V-gene and J-gene trimming of TCR beta chains, and the association was replicated in an independent cohort. A later analysis associated 17,000 or so TCR beta sequences with specific HLA alleles at a false discovery rate of 0.05. The earlier analysis of almost 600 of the donors excluded 15 to 20 rarely observed V segments, including chromosome 9 orphons, because counts were too low. Strong co-occurrence of HLA alleles, especially DR and DQ, made assigning TCR associations to individual alleles difficult. Linkage disequilibrium might explain the correlated functional status among segregating V segments, but an unknown experimental factor could not be ruled out. CMV serostatus was the only immune exposure information available for the cohort. In a later analysis, TCR association rates were found to vary across HLA loci, with the most associated TCRs seen for DRB1 alleles and the fewest for HLA-C alleles. In an earlier analysis of some 640 of the donors, most TCR beta V segments were observed in productive rearrangements about 87% or about 30% of the time, broadly matching IMGT annotations. Sequencing depth was assumed to be roughly uniform across donors in the presence/absence analyses, though that assumption may not hold. This cohort had only TCR beta chains sequenced, and the lack of alpha or paired-chain data limited which features could be detected. A total of 150 to 200 TCR beta chains were listed by the study as associated with cytomegalovirus. In a later genetic analysis, fewer N-insertions in productive TCRs were reported among donors in an Asian-associated ancestry cluster than the 666-donor mean. Several of the top co-occurrence clusters appeared to be linked to parvovirus B19, influenza, CMV and Epstein-Barr virus, according to a later analysis.

The protocol used for the library was the immunoSEQ multiplex PCR assay. For the multiplex PCR, a mixture combining 60 forward primers for TCR Vbeta segments and 13 reverse primers for TCR Jbeta segments was used. The CDR3 region of rearranged TCR beta genes was amplified from genomic DNA with a multiplex PCR assay. The amplified TCR beta libraries were sequenced on the Illumina HiSeq System as 87-base-pair reads. The original methods were these. A later analysis tallied around 80 million unique TCR beta chains across the 550 to 850 repertoires, and approximately 11 million of those chains were shared by two or more donors. A nearest-neighbor algorithm error-corrected the raw reads and collapsed the reads into unique sequences, merging closely related sequences to remove PCR and sequencing errors. CDR3 sequences were aligned to IMGT reference sequences to assign V, D and J gene segments. For a sequence to be retained, a match of at least six nucleotides to both a V gene segment and a J gene segment was required. Rearrangements were classified as productive when the CDR3 lacked stop codons and remained in frame with V and J, and all other rearrangements were classified as non-productive. Following IMGT convention, CDR3 was defined as the stretch from the second conserved V-encoded cysteine to the conserved J-encoded phenylalanine. In an earlier analysis of 500 to 650 of the donors, sequences lacking an unambiguous match to a single V gene segment were excluded. An earlier analysis of under 750 of the donors called V segments functional above 56.7% productive rearrangements and segregating when the between-donor standard deviation exceeded 5%. A statistical classification framework was built for diagnosing cytomegalovirus status from the catalog of TCR beta chain sequences. V and J gene assignment, in a later analysis, came from comparing TCR nucleotide sequences with IMGT/GENE-DB human TR gene sequences. A later analysis assigned CDR3 sequences and most-parsimonious VDJ recombination scenarios with the TCRdist pipeline. A later analysis defined each TCR beta chain by its CDR3 amino acid sequence plus V-gene family, and excluded reads lacking a unique V-gene family. A later analysis removed 550 to 700 highly shared, low-generation-probability nucleotide sequences to deal with suspected cross-contamination and a sequencing artifact. In a later analysis, a clonal expansion index was calculated for each public chain from normalized within-repertoire ranks of inferred template counts. A later analysis computed generation probabilities with a VDJ recombination model fitted to out-of-frame rearrangements, and checked the results against IGoR. Hypergeometric tests were used in a later analysis to score TCR-TCR, TCR-HLA and TCR-CMV co-occurrence, with a repertoire-size bias correction applied to the TCR pairs. To estimate false discovery rates, a later analysis permuted the HLA or CMV assignments 20 times. In a later analysis, co-occurring TCRs were grouped with DBSCAN, and TCRdist sequence similarity was added when clustering was performed within HLA-allele-positive subsets. Co-occurrence clustering excluded repertoires with fewer than 30,000 or more than 120,000 public chains, plus five with anomalous nucleotide sharing. Held by TCRdb, this immuneACCESS table contains in-frame sequences only and omits some clones. Under half of the omission traces to an unresolved V gene where checked; the cause of the rest is unknown. The DNA gave D and trimming, while V, J and clone size come from that table. The sample profile shows approximately 100,000 clones; 60% to 75% of them were found once. Together, the top ten hold 2.5% to 3.5% of the sample.

The cohort consisted of 600 to 700 healthy bone marrow donors. All cohort members were sampled while nominally healthy, although unrecorded immune exposures were likely present. The donor was CMV seropositive and was included in the group of almost 300 seropositive cohort members. A peripheral blood sample was collected from each donor, and TCR beta sequencing was performed on peripheral blood mononuclear cells. The Qiagen DNeasy Blood Extraction Kit was used to extract genomic DNA from the blood cell samples. The rearranged chain carries TRBV28 and TRBJ1-4, with 10 bases matching TRBD1. Sequencing used PBMCs. The receptor's source is a male donor in good health and CMV-seropositive. Read as DNA, the sequence is TGTGCCAGCAGTCCCGGGACAGGGGAGGAGGCTAATGAAAAACTGTTTTTT. Its amino acids are CASSPGTGEEANEKLFF.